The entry below describes one T cell receptor (beta chain). What it binds is not known. These data are taken from a study of PD-1 blockade in classical Hodgkin lymphoma. Study findings and constraints: The diversity seen at baseline in complete responders resembled that of newly diagnosed patients.

Each and every patient relapsed after autologous stem cell transplantation, and patients got differing brentuximab vedotin exposure. This CDR3 is built from 15 residues. From germline, CDR1 is LNHDA and CDR2 SQIVND (reference sequence). V was shortened by 7 bases and J by 4 bases, with 17 bases between the two germline ends. Method: immunoSEQ multiplex PCR; TCRdb's copy keeps in-frame clones and lacks some. The sample lists 70,000 to 80,000 clones; under 95% were seen once. The origin of this receptor is a human donor with classical Hodgkin lymphoma. Source: peripheral blood mononuclear cells (PBMCs), taken at baseline. This rearrangement joins TRBV19 to TRBJ1-3; weak D call: TRBD1 (5 bases). This chain's CDR3 is CASTNWGVEGNTIYF. The CDR3 coding sequence is TGTGCCAGTACCAACTGGGGGGTAGAAGGAAACACCATATATTTT.